This entry concerns a single T cell receptor beta chain. In germline, CDR1 is SGHTA, CDR2 FQGNSA. CDR3 size: 16 residues. With V trimmed by 4 bases and J by 5 bases, 9 bases remained unmatched. The data were taken from a study of blood T cell repertoires in COVID-19. Everyone who took part was 18 to 89 years old, and they came from about 25 US areas. Researchers sorted participants into cohorts using their self-reported clinical history. Symptom resolution, clearance, or two negative PCRs marked donors in Cohort 3 as recovered. Original processing notes: Amplification of reference gene primers was used by the study to estimate nucleated cell counts. Repertoires were generated with immunoSEQ multiplex PCR, while TCRdb's copy carries only in-frame clones and drops some. That table gives V, J and clone size, and the DNA gave D and trimming. The repertoire holds around 250,000 clones, just over 85% seen once, with around 15% in the top ten.

This sequence originates from a man younger than 35 who had recovered from COVID-19. The sequencing sample was made of PBMCs or T cells enriched from blood (not recorded which). The gene calls are TRBV7-2 and TRBJ2-5; 11 bases map to TRBD1. The CDR3 sequence: CASSWPGQGEGETQYF. DNA of the CDR3: TGTGCCAGCAGCTGGCCGGGACAGGGGGAGGGGGAGACCCAGTACTTC.